The next 32 T cell receptor beta chains were all read from a single sample in a study of OX40 agonist ivuxolimab in advanced cancers. The protocol was immunoSEQ multiplex PCR, while the TCRdb copy is restricted to in-frame clones and leaves out a portion. The sample yields tens of thousands of clones, 84% seen once. Sequenced material: CD4+ or CD8+ T cells sorted from blood, taken in a trial of the OX40 agonist ivuxolimab. These receptors originate from an adult with an advanced solid tumor such as melanoma, head and neck, liver or kidney cancer.

The chain recombines TRBV10-3 with TRBJ2-7; the D gene is possibly TRBD1 (5 bases). There are 14 residues in the CDR3. Germline assignment: CDR1 ENHRY and CDR2 SYGVKD. Trimming removed 2 bases at V and 0 bases at J, with 8 bases between. This CDR3 reads CAISEVRDSYEQYF. CDR3 coding DNA: TGTGCCATCAGTGAGGTCAGGGACTCCTACGAGCAGTACTTC.

The chain uses TRBV7-9 and TRBJ2-2; 7 bases align to TRBD2. There are 15 residues in the CDR3. The V gene's germline CDR1 is SEHNR and CDR2 FQNEAQ (reference sequence). Trimming took 2 bases from V and 5 from J; bases not matched to a gene: 5. In DNA form, the CDR3 reads TGTGCCAGCAGCTTATTGCGCGGGGGTACCGGGGAGCTGTTTTTT. The encoded protein is CASSLLRGGTGELFF.

The J gene is TRBJ2-7, the V gene TRBV18; unclear D gene. The CDR3 totals 14 residues. CDR1 and CDR2 (germline): KGHSH, LQKENI. V gave up 0 bases and J gave up 0 bases, with 6 bases separating them. The DNA of the CDR3 is TGTGCCAGCTCACCACCGTGGGACTCCTACGAGCAGTACTTC. The encoded protein is CASSPPWDSYEQYF.

CDR3 in DNA: TGCAGCGTCCTAAACCAAGAGACCCAGTACTTC. Encoded protein: CSVLNQETQYF. This chain joins TRBV29-1 and TRBJ2-5; D is unresolved. CDR1 is SQVTM and CDR2 is ANQGSEA in the germline V gene. The CDR3 covers 11 residues. Deletions cut 6 bases from V and 0 bases from J, with 5 bases between.

The chain uses TRBV28 and TRBJ2-7, with D tentatively TRBD1 (7 bases). Germline CDR1 MDHEN, CDR2 SYDVKM. V was cut by 7 bases and J by 0 bases, with 10 bases left in between. The CDR3 spans 13 residues. CDR3 nucleotides: TGTGCCAGCACAGGGGGGAGCTCCTACGAGCAGTACTTC. It codes for CASTGGSSYEQYF.

The J gene is TRBJ1-1, the V gene TRBV2; the D gene is possibly TRBD1 (6 bases). CDR1 and CDR2 (germline): SNHLY, FYNNEI. The CDR3 length is 13 residues. V shed 9 bases and J shed 0 bases, with 11 bases lying between them. In DNA form, the CDR3 reads TGTGCCAGTCAGGGACATCTGAACACTGAAGCTTTCTTT. Amino acids: CASQGHLNTEAFF.

The genes are TRBV19 and TRBJ2-1; 7 bases fit TRBD1. Germline V CDR1 and CDR2: LNHDA, SQIVND (reference sequence). The V and J ends lost 6 bases and 8 bases, in that order; junction bases with no gene match: 13. CDR3 size: 15 residues. The CDR3 reads CASSLLGQAGDEQFF. The CDR3 DNA is TGTGCCAGTAGCCTACTCGGACAGGCAGGGGATGAGCAGTTCTTC.

The V call is TRBV30, the J call TRBJ1-4; the match to TRBD1 covers 10 bases. V lost 7 bases to trimming and J lost 0 bases; unmatched junction nucleotides: 8. This CDR3 has 16 residues. Germline CDR1 reads GTSNPN; CDR2 reads SVGIG (reference sequence). The CDR3 loop reads CASAGTGDATNEKLFF. CDR3 sequence (DNA): TGTGCCTCGGCCGGGACAGGGGATGCAACTAATGAAAAACTGTTTTTT.

V gene TRBV2 combines with J gene TRBJ2-5; weak D call: TRBD1 (6 bases). Trimming stripped 8 bases from V and 1 base from J, with 11 bases between. The CDR3 loop spans 13 amino acids. The germline V gene has CDR1 SNHLY and CDR2 FYNNEI. The CDR3 protein is CASGGDIQETQYF. The CDR3 DNA sequence: TGTGCCAGCGGGGGCGATATCCAAGAGACCCAGTACTTC.

V and J are TRBV15 and TRBJ1-1, with 8 bases that match TRBD1. In germline, CDR1 is LNHNV, CDR2 YYDKDF (reference sequence). The length of the CDR3 is 18 residues. The ends lost 2 bases at V and 0 bases at J; junction bases unmatched: 11. The CDR3 region has the DNA TGTGCCACCAGCAGACCCAAGTCCGGGACAGGCGTGAACACTGAAGCTTTCTTT. Protein product: CATSRPKSGTGVNTEAFF.

This clone was seen a few times. J is TRBJ1-1 and V is TRBV19, with TRBD1 matching over 9 bases. Germline V gives CDR1 LNHDA, CDR2 SQIVND (reference sequence). J gave up 6 bases and V 8 bases, and 10 bases lay outside the gene matches. CDR3 length equals 14 residues. CDR3 in amino acids: CASGIQGAGAEAFF. In nucleotides, the CDR3 is TGTGCCAGTGGAATACAGGGGGCCGGGGCTGAAGCTTTCTTT.

The gene calls are TRBV7-2 and TRBJ1-6, with D perhaps TRBD1 (5 bases). V was pared by 2 bases and J by 5 bases, with 7 bases between. Looked up from germline, CDR1 is SGHTA and CDR2 is FQGNSA. This CDR3 contains 14 residues. For the CDR3, the DNA is TGTGCCAGCAGCTTAATAGGGGATAATTCACCCCTCCACTTT. It yields the protein CASSLIGDNSPLHF. Drawing the rest from reference TRBV7-2 and TRBJ1-6, the complete variable domain is GAGVSQSPSNKVTEKGKDVELRCDPISGHTALYWYRQSLGQGLEFLIYFQGNSAPDKSGLPSDRFSAERTGGSVSTLTIQRTQQEDSAVYLCASSLIGDNSPLHFGNGTRLTVT.

The rearrangement joins TRBV19 to TRBJ1-6; D uncertain. The germline V gene has CDR1 LNHDA and CDR2 SQIVND (reference sequence). This CDR3 region has 16 residues. The V gene lost 5 bases and the J gene lost 6 bases, with 17 bases spanning the gap. The CDR3 spells CASSVTLARRNSPLHF. CDR3 nucleotides: TGTGCCAGTAGTGTAACGCTTGCACGACGTAATTCACCCCTCCACTTT.

The rearrangement links TRBV7-9 to TRBJ1-4, with TRBD1 matching over 10 bases. This CDR3 is built from 16 residues. Germline V lookup: CDR1 SEHNR, CDR2 FQNEAQ (reference sequence). Trimming removed 5 bases from V and 2 bases from J; junction bases left unmatched: 5. The CDR3: CASSVDRGPTNEKLFF. For the CDR3, the DNA is TGTGCCAGCAGCGTAGACAGGGGGCCGACTAATGAAAAACTGTTTTTT. Complete variable domain (other parts from reference TRBV7-9 and TRBJ1-4): DTGVSQNPRHKITKRGQNVTFRCDPISEHNRLYWYRQTLGQGPEFLTYFQNEAQLEKSRLLSDRFSAERPKGSFSTLEIQRTEQGDSAMYLCASSVDRGPTNEKLFFGSGTQLSVL.

The gene calls are TRBV29-1 and TRBJ2-1; 10 bases agree with TRBD1. The CDR3 has 13 residues. V lost 7 bases, J lost 7 bases, and 7 bases stayed unmatched. From germline, CDR1 is SQVTM and CDR2 ANQGSEA. This CDR3 is CSADGTGANEQFF. DNA for the CDR3: TGCAGCGCTGACGGGACAGGGGCGAATGAGCAGTTCTTC.

Comment on this clone: This CDR3 is also generated by other DNA sequences in the sample. This chain joins TRBV27 and TRBJ1-5, with TRBD1 matching over 11 bases. Germline loops: CDR1 MNHEY, CDR2 SMNVEV (reference sequence). The CDR3 totals 14 residues. V lost 3 bases, J lost 6 bases, and 1 base stayed unmatched. CDR3 amino acids: CASSFGTGGQPQHF. In DNA, the CDR3 is TGTGCCAGCAGTTTCGGGACAGGGGGTCAGCCCCAGCATTTT.

The rearrangement uses TRBV11-2 and TRBJ2-1; TRBD2 is a possible D gene (5 bases). This CDR3 comprises 14 residues. Trimming cost V 5 bases and J 6 bases, with 14 bases left between them. Germline V CDR1 and CDR2: SGHAT, FQNNGV. CDR3 in amino acids: CASSPLRALNEQFF. For the CDR3, the DNA is TGTGCCAGCAGCCCACTGAGGGCTCTCAATGAGCAGTTCTTC. Full variable domain (remainder filled in from reference TRBV11-2 and TRBJ2-1): EAGVAQSPRYKIIEKRQSVAFWCNPISGHATLYWYQQILGQGPKLLIQFQNNGVVDDSQLPKDRFSAERLKGVDSTLKIQPAKLEDSAVYLCASSPLRALNEQFFGPGTRLTVL.

The genes are TRBV5-4 and TRBJ1-1, with D unresolved. CDR1 SGHNT and CDR2 YYREEE come from the germline V gene (reference sequence). This CDR3 contains 14 residues. V was shortened by 3 bases and J by 0 bases, with 9 bases between the two germline ends. CDR3: CASSSRQLNTEAFF. The CDR3 nucleotides read TGTGCCAGCAGCTCTCGGCAGTTGAACACTGAAGCTTTCTTT.

This clone has just a few counts. The rearrangement joins TRBV9 to TRBJ2-3, with D tentatively TRBD1 or TRBD2 (5 bases each). The V gene lost 4 bases and the J gene lost 0 bases, with 15 bases spanning the gap. There are 16 residues in the CDR3. The germline gives CDR1 SGDLS, CDR2 YYNGEE. CDR3 bases: TGTGCCAGCAGCCCCCGAGAGGGGAGTAGCACAGATACGCAGTATTTT. Translated, it gives CASSPREGSSTDTQYF.

This chain joins TRBV7-2 and TRBJ2-3; a possible D gene is TRBD2 (7 bases). The germline V gene encodes CDR1 SGHTA and CDR2 FQGNSA. The CDR3 is made up of 16 amino acids. V lost 0 bases and J lost 2, with 12 bases in between. The CDR3 region is CASSLARGGATDTQYF. The CDR3 region has the DNA TGTGCCAGCAGCTTAGCGAGGGGGGGGGCCACAGATACGCAGTATTTT. The whole variable domain, remainder taken from reference TRBV7-2 and TRBJ2-3, is GAGVSQSPSNKVTEKGKDVELRCDPISGHTALYWYRQSLGQGLEFLIYFQGNSAPDKSGLPSDRFSAERTGGSVSTLTIQRTQQEDSAVYLCASSLARGGATDTQYFGPGTRLTVL.

The gene calls are TRBV7-2 and TRBJ2-5; 9 bases line up with TRBD2. Per germline, CDR1 SGHTA and CDR2 FQGNSA. The CDR3 consists of 15 residues. V shed 2 bases, J shed 5 bases, and the junction held 6 bases outside the gene matches. CDR3 amino acids: CASSLLAGGQETQYF. As DNA, the CDR3 is TGTGCCAGCAGCTTATTGGCGGGGGGGCAGGAGACCCAGTACTTC.

As DNA, the CDR3 is TGTGCCAGCTCACCAGGACAGAACACTGAAGCTTTCTTT. It codes for CASSPGQNTEAFF. The chain recombines TRBV18 with TRBJ1-1, with D possibly matching TRBD1 (5 bases). The ends were cut back, 2 bases at V and 1 base at J, with 5 bases in the middle. This CDR3 contains 13 residues. Per germline, CDR1 KGHSH and CDR2 LQKENI.

The chain uses TRBV5-1 and TRBJ1-2; a possible D gene is TRBD1 (5 bases). The CDR3 has 13 amino acids. The V and J ends lost 4 bases and 1 base respectively, with 8 bases between them. Germline CDR1 is SGHRS and CDR2 is YFSETQ. The CDR3 loop is CASSPRVNYGYTF. The CDR3 DNA is TGCGCCAGCAGCCCCAGGGTTAACTATGGCTACACCTTC. The full variable domain, completed using reference TRBV5-1 and TRBJ1-2, is KAGVTQTPRYLIKTRGQQVTLSCSPISGHRSVSWYQQTPGQGLQFLFEYFSETQRNKGNFPGRFSGRQFSNSRSEMNVSTLELGDSALYLCASSPRVNYGYTFGSGTRLTVV.

The chain recombines TRBV28 with TRBJ2-4, with 11 bases matching TRBD2. This CDR3 region has 17 residues. V shed 6 bases and J 0 bases; nucleotides not matched to a gene: 7. The germline CDR1 and CDR2 sequences are MDHEN and SYDVKM. This CDR3 is CASRPGTSGLAKNIQYF. The CDR3 region has the DNA TGTGCCAGCAGACCCGGGACTAGCGGCCTAGCCAAAAACATTCAGTACTTC.

This clone was picked up a small number of times. The chain has TRBV7-3 and TRBJ2-3; D remains ambiguous. CDR1 SGHTA and CDR2 FQGTGA come from the germline V gene. The CDR3 runs 13 residues. The ends were cut back, 4 bases at V and 5 bases at J, with 10 bases in the middle. In nucleotides, the CDR3 is TGTGCCAGCAGCTGGGTTGGGGAAGATACGCAGTATTTT. It specifies CASSWVGEDTQYF.

This chain uses TRBV7-3 with TRBJ1-3, with no clear D. The V and J ends lost 5 bases and 0 bases respectively, with 5 bases between them. The CDR3 totals 13 residues. Germline CDR1 reads SGHTA; CDR2 reads FQGTGA. DNA for the CDR3: TGTGCCAGCAGCAGGAACTCTGGAAACACCATATATTTT. It yields the protein CASSRNSGNTIYF.

The chain recombines TRBV19 with TRBJ2-5; tentatively, D is TRBD1 or TRBD2 (5 bases each). V was trimmed by 3 bases and J by 6 bases, leaving 17 bases between them. Germline V CDR1 and CDR2: LNHDA, SQIVND (reference sequence). This CDR3 comprises 15 residues. CDR3 loop: CASSMGTWGSKTQYF. The CDR3 DNA reads TGTGCCAGTAGTATGGGGACGTGGGGTTCAAAGACCCAGTACTTC.

The chain combines TRBV28 with TRBJ1-1; unclear D gene. The CDR3 loop spans 16 amino acids. Germline CDR1 reads MDHEN; CDR2 reads SYDVKM. V gave up 7 bases and J gave up 0 bases, with 18 bases separating them. The CDR3 region has the DNA TGTGCCAGCATCCCTTCCGGAAGAGGAGTGAACACTGAAGCTTTCTTT. Protein product: CASIPSGRGVNTEAFF.

This clone appeared a single time. This chain joins TRBV2 and TRBJ2-5; 7 bases are a match to TRBD1. The V and J ends lost 6 bases and 2 bases, in that order; junction bases with no gene match: 6. The CDR3 length is 14 residues. Germline V gene sequence: CDR1 SNHLY, CDR2 FYNNEI. CDR3: CASSFQGQQETQYF. The CDR3 DNA sequence: TGTGCCAGCAGCTTCCAGGGACAGCAAGAGACCCAGTACTTC.

J is TRBJ1-1 and V is TRBV7-2; TRBD1 matches at 7 bases. This CDR3 has 15 residues. The trim removed 7 bases at V and 3 bases at J, leaving 11 bases unmatched. Germline loops: CDR1 SGHTA, CDR2 FQGNSA. CDR3 region: CASTTNPQGYTEAFF. CDR3 DNA sequence: TGTGCCAGCACCACCAACCCACAGGGGTACACTGAAGCTTTCTTT.

The V gene is TRBV15, the J gene TRBJ1-2, with 12 bases lining up with TRBD1. The length of the CDR3 is 16 residues. The trim removed 6 bases at V and 6 bases at J, leaving 11 bases unmatched. Germline CDR1 and CDR2: LNHNV and YYDKDF (reference sequence). The CDR3 protein is CATSLYSGQGAHGYTF. In DNA form, the CDR3 reads TGTGCCACCAGTCTGTATTCGGGACAGGGGGCTCATGGCTACACCTTC.

The gene calls are TRBV10-3 and TRBJ2-5; D call uncertain. CDR1 is ENHRY and CDR2 is SYGVKD in the germline V gene. The ends were cut back, 5 bases at V and 1 base at J, with 5 bases in the middle. The CDR3 consists of 12 residues. The CDR3 DNA reads as TGTGCCATCAGTCAGAGCCAAGAGACCCAGTACTTC. This sequence encodes CAISQSQETQYF.